Reported below is one T cell receptor (beta chain). Its antigen is not identified. This CDR3 comprises 14 residues. Per germline, CDR1 SGHAT and CDR2 FQNNGV. J lost 7 bases, V lost 0 bases, and 5 bases had no gene match. Relapse was seen in all patients after autologous stem cell transplantation, and brentuximab vedotin exposure was variable. Best responses fell into complete response, partial response or progressive disease. Libraries were prepared by immunoSEQ multiplex PCR; TCRdb keeps only in-frame clonotypes and omits some of them. The data show 21,000 or so clones, around 68% seen once. The data originate from a study of PD-1 blockade in classical Hodgkin lymphoma. Points from the study as a whole: Patients who began taking nivolumab under 1 year after ASCT were left out. Similar baseline diversity was found in complete responders and newly diagnosed patients. In newly diagnosed patients, baseline TCR diversity was reportedly below that of healthy donors.

The source is a human donor with classical Hodgkin lymphoma. The specimen was peripheral blood mononuclear cells (PBMCs), collected at baseline. The gene calls are TRBV11-2 and TRBJ1-1; 7 bases line up with TRBD1. CDR3 sequence: CASSLEGDSREAFF. The CDR3 DNA reads TGTGCCAGCAGCTTAGAGGGGGACAGCCGTGAAGCTTTCTTT.